The 18 T cell receptor beta chains given below trace back to one sample, sequenced in a study of cytomegalovirus exposure and HLA in healthy donors. 13 Jbeta primers and 60 Vbeta primers were used for the PCR. TCRdb's copy holds only in-frame clones and misses some; the assay was immunoSEQ multiplex PCR. The sample has some 150,000 clones; 80% to 85% are singletons. The sequencing sample was made of PBMCs. Source of these receptors: a boy under 10 years old in good health and CMV-seronegative.

The chain recombines TRBV5-6 with TRBJ1-2, with 8 bases matching TRBD1. With 2 bases clipped from V and 4 bases from J, the junction kept 4 bases outside the gene matches. The CDR3 covers 14 residues. Germline CDR1 SGHDT, CDR2 YYEEEE. CDR3 residues: CASSFGQGSYGYTF. In DNA, the CDR3 is TGTGCCAGCAGCTTTGGACAGGGAAGCTATGGCTACACCTTC.

The genes are TRBV6-5 and TRBJ1-5, with 11 bases that match TRBD1. CDR3 length: 15 residues. Germline-derived CDR1 and CDR2 are MNHEY and SVGAGI. The trim removed 5 bases at V and 4 bases at J, leaving 4 bases unmatched. The CDR3 DNA sequence: TGTGCCAGCAGTAGAGGACAGGGGGCGAATCAGCCCCAGCATTTT. Translated: CASSRGQGANQPQHF.

The V call is TRBV9, the J call TRBJ2-1; maybe TRBD2 (6 bases). V lost 3 bases and J 12 bases, leaving 19 bases between the germline ends. CDR1 is SGDLS and CDR2 is YYNGEE in the germline V gene. The CDR3 is 14 amino acids. The DNA of the CDR3 is TGTGCCAGCAGCGGACCGACTAGTGTAGGATTGCAGTTCTTC. Protein: CASSGPTSVGLQFF.

The chain combines TRBV28 with TRBJ2-6, with 14 bases identical to TRBD2. CDR1 is MDHEN and CDR2 is SYDVKM in the germline V gene. CDR3 size: 19 residues. With V trimmed by 7 bases and J by 2 bases, 10 bases remained unmatched. CDR3 in amino acids: CASISGTSGREAGANVLTF. CDR3 DNA: TGTGCCAGCATTTCCGGGACTAGCGGGAGAGAAGCTGGGGCCAACGTCCTGACTTTC.

V is TRBV5-1 and J is TRBJ2-7; D is perhaps TRBD1 (5 bases). V dropped 3 bases and J dropped 3 bases, with 22 bases sitting between them. CDR1 is SGHRS and CDR2 is YFSETQ in the germline V gene. This CDR3 contains 17 residues. DNA for the CDR3: TGCGCCAGCAGCTCCGGAATTCCGGGTAGGGGTTTCTACGAGCAGTACTTC. It specifies CASSSGIPGRGFYEQYF. The whole variable domain, remainder taken from reference TRBV5-1 and TRBJ2-7, is KAGVTQTPRYLIKTRGQQVTLSCSPISGHRSVSWYQQTPGQGLQFLFEYFSETQRNKGNFPGRFSGRQFSNSRSEMNVSTLELGDSALYLCASSSGIPGRGFYEQYFGPGTRLTVT.

V and J are TRBV2 and TRBJ1-1; D is unresolved. The germline gives CDR1 SNHLY, CDR2 FYNNEI. CDR3 length equals 13 residues. The V and J ends lost 11 bases and 3 bases respectively, with 16 bases between them. The CDR3 nucleotides read TGTGCCGGGAGGCGGATTCGGTACACTGAAGCTTTCTTT. This sequence encodes CAGRRIRYTEAFF.

The rearrangement links TRBV4-2 to TRBJ1-5; 10 positions agree with TRBD1. J gave up 6 bases and V 4 bases, and 9 bases lay outside the gene matches. Germline V lookup: CDR1 LGHNA, CDR2 YNFKEQ. CDR3 length: 16 residues. This chain's CDR3 is CASSRTEGQGLQPQHF. The CDR3 nucleotides are TGTGCCAGCAGCCGGACTGAGGGACAGGGGCTTCAGCCCCAGCATTTT.

The chain employs TRBV27 and TRBJ2-7, with 9 bases lining up with TRBD1. Germline CDR1 reads MNHEY; CDR2 reads SMNVEV (reference sequence). J was trimmed by 4 bases and V by 4 bases; bases with no gene match: 2. This CDR3 is built from 13 residues. The CDR3, as DNA: TGTGCCAGCAGTTCACAGGGGGCTTACGAGCAGTACTTC. Amino acid sequence: CASSSQGAYEQYF.

This sequence joins TRBV11-2 and TRBJ2-7, with D perhaps TRBD2 (7 bases). CDR1 and CDR2 from the germline V gene are SGHAT and FQNNGV. Trimming shortened V by 7 bases and J by 7 bases, and 26 bases separated the two germline ends. The CDR3 is 16 residues long. This CDR3 is CASTHETSTKRGEQYF. The CDR3 bases are TGTGCCAGCACCCACGAGACTAGCACGAAAAGGGGGGAGCAGTACTTC.

This chain connects TRBV23-1 to TRBJ1-2; TRBD1 is a possible D gene (6 bases). TRBV23-1 carries the ORF label, with uncertain function. CDR3 length equals 15 residues. V was shortened by 4 bases and J by 2 bases, with 14 bases between the two germline ends. The DNA of the CDR3 is TGCGCCAGCAGTCCCGGATGGGGGCAGAACTATGGCTACACCTTC. Its translation: CASSPGWGQNYGYTF.

The chain couples TRBV18 to TRBJ2-6, with 7 nucleotides matching TRBD1. The CDR3 is 15 amino acids. The V gene's germline CDR1 is KGHSH and CDR2 LQKENI. Unmatched junction bases numbered 9, after V lost 4 bases and J lost 9 bases. In DNA, the CDR3 is TGTGCCAGCTCACTGGAACAGGGGAAAGGCAACGTCCTGACTTTC. Amino acid sequence: CASSLEQGKGNVLTF. Based on the CDR3 plus reference TRBV18 and TRBJ2-6, the full variable domain is NAGVMQNPRHLVRRRGQEARLRCSPMKGHSHVYWYRQLPEEGLKFMVYLQKENIIDESGMPKERFSAEFPKEGPSILRIQQVVRGDSAAYFCASSLEQGKGNVLTFGAGSRLTVL.

This chain joins TRBV19 and TRBJ1-6; D is possibly TRBD1 (5 bases). Germline lookup yields CDR1 LNHDA and CDR2 SQIVND (reference sequence). V shed 11 bases and J shed 8 bases, with 10 bases lying between them. The CDR3 is 11 residues long. The CDR3 nucleotides read TGTGCCGGGTGGGACTATTCACCCCTCCACTTT. Translated: CAGWDYSPLHF.

This clone appeared a single time. This rearrangement joins TRBV6-5 to TRBJ2-2, with no clear D. This CDR3 comprises 16 residues. V was pared by 2 bases and J by 0 bases, with 10 bases between. Looked up from germline, CDR1 is MNHEY and CDR2 is SVGAGI. The CDR3 DNA follows: TGTGCCAGCAGTTACCGATTCAACACGAACACCGGGGAGCTGTTTTTT. Translating it yields CASSYRFNTNTGELFF.

This clone was detected a few times. The chain employs TRBV7-9 and TRBJ2-7; D gene uncertain. V lost 8 bases and J 2 bases, leaving 7 bases between the germline ends. The germline CDR1 and CDR2 sequences are SEHNR and FQNEAQ (reference sequence). There are 11 residues in the CDR3. The CDR3 nucleotides read TGTGCCAGCGGGCGAGCCTACGAGCAGTACTTC. This gives the protein CASGRAYEQYF.

The chain recombines TRBV6-1 with TRBJ1-5, with a tentative D call TRBD1 (6 bases). CDR3 length: 15 amino acids. Trimming took 8 bases from V and 6 from J, leaving 20 bases between them. Germline V CDR1 and CDR2: MNHNS, SASEGT. The CDR3 coding sequence is TGTGCCAGCGGATCAGGGGAGGGGATTAGTCAGCCCCAGCATTTT. Translation: CASGSGEGISQPQHF.

This chain joins TRBV27 and TRBJ2-4; no definite D call. Germline V gives CDR1 MNHEY, CDR2 SMNVEV (reference sequence). The CDR3 runs 13 residues. V was trimmed by 3 bases and J by 5 bases, leaving 8 bases between them. The DNA for the CDR3 is TGTGCCAGCAGTTTCCGGAGAGAAAACATTCAGTACTTC. It encodes CASSFRRENIQYF.

The V and J genes are TRBV10-2 and TRBJ1-4; 7 nucleotides match TRBD1. With 10 bases clipped from V and 4 bases from J, the junction kept 9 bases outside the gene matches. CDR1 WSHSY and CDR2 SAAADI come from the germline V gene. This CDR3 spans 14 amino acids. CDR3 amino acids: CATRGQTDNEKLFF. The CDR3 DNA reads as TGCGCCACCCGGGGACAGACTGATAATGAAAAACTGTTTTTT.

This clone has just one count. The chain has TRBV28 and TRBJ2-3; 11 nucleotides line up with TRBD1. Germline V lookup: CDR1 MDHEN, CDR2 SYDVKM. This CDR3 is built from 18 residues. After removal of 4 bases from V and 2 bases from J, the junction contained 11 bases not matched to a gene. For the CDR3, the DNA is TGTGCCAGCAGTTATGTTAGGGGGGGACAGGGGGTCACAGATACGCAGTATTTT. Translation: CASSYVRGGQGVTDTQYF.